The 17 T cell receptor beta chains presented below share a single source sample, sequenced in a study of blood T cells in healthy people across ages (dated by TCRdb to the mid-2010s). The method was 5' RACE. The sequencer was an Illumina HiSeq 2500. A second PCR of about 6 to 12 cycles was run with a J-beta primer mix and a sample-barcoded 5' primer. TCRdb took the public reads, trimmed them with fastp at Q25, ran MiXCR for clone calling and kept in-frame beta chains. Identical CDR3 proteins give one entry, which carries the most common genes and DNA. The sample yields 800,000 or so distinct CDR3 sequences; 25% were counted once. The ten largest account for more than 3% of the sample. The sample was also linked to a second study, of T cells of mothers and their children.

Sequenced: blood. The receptors were gathered from a boy between 5 and 17 years old in good health.

The sample holds a few counts of this clonotype. The rearrangement joins TRBV19 to TRBJ2-7; D may correspond to TRBD1 or TRBD2 (5 bases each). The V end was cut by 2 bases, the J end by 2 bases, with 13 bases between. The CDR3 has 15 amino acids. The germline V gene has CDR1 LNHDA and CDR2 SQIVND (reference sequence). The DNA of the CDR3 is TGTGCCAGTAGTATATCAGGGTCCGGGACCTACGAGCAGTACTTC. It translates to CASSISGSGTYEQYF.

About this clonotype: The germline gene is not matched at one end of the junction; a read error may be the cause. The chain couples TRBV7-9 to TRBJ2-7; maybe TRBD1 (6 bases). The CDR3 runs 14 residues. CDR1 is SEHNR, CDR2 FQNEAQ, per germline (reference sequence). The DNA of the CDR3 is TGTGCCTGCAGCTCCACCACGAGCAGGGGCGAGCAGTACTTC. It yields the protein CACSSTTSRGEQYF. Filled out from reference TRBV7-9 and TRBJ2-7, the complete variable domain reads DTGVSQNPRHKITKRGQNVTFRCDPISEHNRLYWYRQTLGQGPEFLTYFQNEAQLEKSRLLSDRFSAERPKGSFSTLEIQRTEQGDSAMYLCACSSTTSRGEQYFGPGTRLTVT.

The chain links TRBV12-3 or TRBV12-4 to TRBJ2-1; no clear D gene. The V end lost 3 bases, the J end lost 5 bases, and 14 bases lay between the germline ends. The CDR3 length is 15 residues. The CDR3 coding sequence is TGTGCCAGCAGTTTCGGATCGGCGTCCAACAATGAGCAGTTCTTC. It codes for CASSFGSASNNEQFF.

In this sample, this clonotype turned up a few times. The chain links TRBV6-1 to TRBJ1-5; D call uncertain. The CDR3 has 14 residues. Germline values: CDR1 MNHNS, CDR2 SASEGT. The V end lost 4 bases, the J end lost 5 bases, and 12 bases lay between the germline ends. CDR3: CASSADGADQPQHF. CDR3 nucleotide sequence: TGTGCCAGCAGTGCGGACGGCGCGGATCAGCCCCAGCATTTT.

The chain recombines TRBV28 with TRBJ2-1, with 10 bases that match TRBD1. From germline, CDR1 is MDHEN and CDR2 SYDVKM. This CDR3 has 15 amino acids. V lost 4 bases to trimming and J lost 6 bases; unmatched junction nucleotides: 6. The CDR3 spells CASSSSGTGANEQFF. DNA of the CDR3: TGTGCCAGCAGTTCTTCCGGGACAGGGGCCAATGAGCAGTTCTTC.

Ten or more counts support this clonotype. This chain connects TRBV20-1 to TRBJ2-5; weak D call: TRBD2 (5 bases). This CDR3 is built from 13 residues. Trimming took off 6 bases at V and 1 base at J, with 12 bases between the two ends. The germline V gene encodes CDR1 DFQATT and CDR2 SNEGSKA (reference sequence). The CDR3 region has the DNA TGCAGTGCCACGAGAGGGTTCCAAGAGACCCAGTACTTC. Translated: CSATRGFQETQYF.

V is TRBV4-3 and J is TRBJ1-1, with D possibly TRBD1 on 5 matching bases. The germline gives CDR1 LGHNA, CDR2 YSLEER. The V and J ends lost 5 bases and 0 bases respectively, with 19 bases between them. The CDR3 is 17 residues long. The CDR3 nucleotides are TGCGCCAGCAGCTCGCATACCCCAGGGACTCTGAACACTGAAGCTTTCTTT. It specifies CASSSHTPGTLNTEAFF.

V is TRBV7-8 and J is TRBJ2-2; D is perhaps TRBD2 (6 bases). The length of the CDR3 is 17 residues. Deletions cut 1 base from V and 3 bases from J, with 15 bases between. Germline V lookup: CDR1 SGHVS, CDR2 FQNEAQ. The CDR3 coding sequence is TGTGCCAGCAGCTTAGAGGCTGGAGGGAGTGACACCGGGGAGCTGTTTTTT. This sequence encodes CASSLEAGGSDTGELFF. Using reference TRBV7-8 and TRBJ2-2 for the parts outside the CDR3, the full variable domain is GAGVSQSPRYKVAKRGQDVALRCDPISGHVSLFWYQQALGQGPEFLTYFQNEAQLDKSGLPSDRFFAERPEGSVSTLKIQRTQQEDSAVYLCASSLEAGGSDTGELFFGEGSRLTVL.

With regard to this clonotype: At one end, the junction sequence differs from germline, possibly due to a read error. The chain links TRBV20-1 to TRBJ2-1; 8 positions match TRBD2. Per the germline V gene, CDR1 is DFQATT and CDR2 is SNEGSKA (reference sequence). CDR3 size: 15 residues. The CDR3, as DNA: TGCAGCGCTAGCTTCCACGGGAGGGCCTCCAATGAGCAGTTCTTC. Translation gives CSASFHGRASNEQFF.

The V and J genes are TRBV11-2 and TRBJ2-5, with 9 bases fitting TRBD2. There are 19 residues in the CDR3. CDR1 SGHAT and CDR2 FQNNGV come from the germline V gene. J was trimmed by 6 bases and V by 0 bases; bases with no gene match: 17. In DNA form, the CDR3 reads TGTGCCAGCAGCTTAGACTACCTAGCGGGAAGGTTCATTGGAAAGACCCAGTACTTC. Protein sequence: CASSLDYLAGRFIGKTQYF.

This clonotype has more than one count but fewer than ten. V usage is TRBV7-9 and J usage is TRBJ2-5; D uncertain. The DNA end lines up better with TRBJ2-7; the J call may be wrong. The CDR3 loop spans 13 amino acids. CDR1 is SEHNR and CDR2 is FQNEAQ in the germline V gene (reference sequence). The CDR3 nucleotides read TGTGCCAGCACCCCCCCGAACGAGTACGAGCAGTACTTC. It specifies CASTPPNEYEQYF.

The CDR3, as DNA: TGTGCCAGCAGCCTGCACCCCGACGGATCGTTTCAGCCCCAGCATTTT. Translating gives CASSLHPDGSFQPQHF. The chain employs TRBV5-6 and TRBJ1-5, with no clear D. This CDR3 spans 16 amino acids. Germline CDR1 and CDR2: SGHDT and YYEEEE. With 4 bases removed from V and 6 bases from J, the gap between germline ends came to 20 bases.

This rearrangement joins TRBV28 to TRBJ2-7, with TRBD2 as a possible D gene (6 bases). V was trimmed by 6 bases and J by 2 bases, leaving 14 bases between them. This CDR3 spans 14 amino acids. Germline assignment: CDR1 MDHEN and CDR2 SYDVKM. CDR3 loop: CASRKGGETYEQYF. The CDR3 DNA is TGTGCCAGCAGGAAGGGCGGGGAGACCTACGAGCAGTACTTC.

To note about this clonotype: Germline is not matched at one junction end, which may reflect a read error. The V gene is TRBV7-7, the J gene TRBJ2-1; D not resolved. Germline V gene sequence: CDR1 SSHAT, CDR2 FNYEAQ (reference sequence). The CDR3 extends over 15 amino acids. The CDR3 region is CASSSGYVVYNEQFF. Written as DNA, the CDR3 is TGTGCTAGCAGCTCCGGGTATGTGGTGTACAATGAGCAGTTCTTC.

There are many counts of this clonotype. The rearrangement links TRBV7-9 to TRBJ2-5; 7 nucleotides agree with TRBD2. The CDR3 contains 15 residues. The germline V gene encodes CDR1 SEHNR and CDR2 FQNEAQ (reference sequence). V lost 2 bases, J lost 5 bases, and 8 bases stayed unmatched. Written as DNA, the CDR3 is TGTGCCAGCAGCTTAAGTTTGGCGGGGGTTGAGACCCAGTACTTC. Translated, it gives CASSLSLAGVETQYF.

This chain links TRBV28 with TRBJ1-5; D gene unclear. The germline CDR1 and CDR2 sequences are MDHEN and SYDVKM. Trimming stripped 2 bases from V and 3 bases from J, with 14 bases between. The CDR3 consists of 16 residues. The CDR3 coding sequence is TGTGCCAGCAGTTTAGCCTCAAGCGGGCACAATCAGCCCCAGCATTTT. Amino acids: CASSLASSGHNQPQHF.

DNA of the CDR3: TGCAGTGCCGAGTCCCGGGACGATTACCAAGAGACCCAGTACTTC. Protein: CSAESRDDYQETQYF. The V call is TRBV20-1, the J call TRBJ2-5; D is tentatively TRBD1 or TRBD2 (5 bases each). The CDR3 has 15 amino acids. V gave up 6 bases and J gave up 0 bases, with 17 bases separating them. Looked up from germline, CDR1 is DFQATT and CDR2 is SNEGSKA (reference sequence).